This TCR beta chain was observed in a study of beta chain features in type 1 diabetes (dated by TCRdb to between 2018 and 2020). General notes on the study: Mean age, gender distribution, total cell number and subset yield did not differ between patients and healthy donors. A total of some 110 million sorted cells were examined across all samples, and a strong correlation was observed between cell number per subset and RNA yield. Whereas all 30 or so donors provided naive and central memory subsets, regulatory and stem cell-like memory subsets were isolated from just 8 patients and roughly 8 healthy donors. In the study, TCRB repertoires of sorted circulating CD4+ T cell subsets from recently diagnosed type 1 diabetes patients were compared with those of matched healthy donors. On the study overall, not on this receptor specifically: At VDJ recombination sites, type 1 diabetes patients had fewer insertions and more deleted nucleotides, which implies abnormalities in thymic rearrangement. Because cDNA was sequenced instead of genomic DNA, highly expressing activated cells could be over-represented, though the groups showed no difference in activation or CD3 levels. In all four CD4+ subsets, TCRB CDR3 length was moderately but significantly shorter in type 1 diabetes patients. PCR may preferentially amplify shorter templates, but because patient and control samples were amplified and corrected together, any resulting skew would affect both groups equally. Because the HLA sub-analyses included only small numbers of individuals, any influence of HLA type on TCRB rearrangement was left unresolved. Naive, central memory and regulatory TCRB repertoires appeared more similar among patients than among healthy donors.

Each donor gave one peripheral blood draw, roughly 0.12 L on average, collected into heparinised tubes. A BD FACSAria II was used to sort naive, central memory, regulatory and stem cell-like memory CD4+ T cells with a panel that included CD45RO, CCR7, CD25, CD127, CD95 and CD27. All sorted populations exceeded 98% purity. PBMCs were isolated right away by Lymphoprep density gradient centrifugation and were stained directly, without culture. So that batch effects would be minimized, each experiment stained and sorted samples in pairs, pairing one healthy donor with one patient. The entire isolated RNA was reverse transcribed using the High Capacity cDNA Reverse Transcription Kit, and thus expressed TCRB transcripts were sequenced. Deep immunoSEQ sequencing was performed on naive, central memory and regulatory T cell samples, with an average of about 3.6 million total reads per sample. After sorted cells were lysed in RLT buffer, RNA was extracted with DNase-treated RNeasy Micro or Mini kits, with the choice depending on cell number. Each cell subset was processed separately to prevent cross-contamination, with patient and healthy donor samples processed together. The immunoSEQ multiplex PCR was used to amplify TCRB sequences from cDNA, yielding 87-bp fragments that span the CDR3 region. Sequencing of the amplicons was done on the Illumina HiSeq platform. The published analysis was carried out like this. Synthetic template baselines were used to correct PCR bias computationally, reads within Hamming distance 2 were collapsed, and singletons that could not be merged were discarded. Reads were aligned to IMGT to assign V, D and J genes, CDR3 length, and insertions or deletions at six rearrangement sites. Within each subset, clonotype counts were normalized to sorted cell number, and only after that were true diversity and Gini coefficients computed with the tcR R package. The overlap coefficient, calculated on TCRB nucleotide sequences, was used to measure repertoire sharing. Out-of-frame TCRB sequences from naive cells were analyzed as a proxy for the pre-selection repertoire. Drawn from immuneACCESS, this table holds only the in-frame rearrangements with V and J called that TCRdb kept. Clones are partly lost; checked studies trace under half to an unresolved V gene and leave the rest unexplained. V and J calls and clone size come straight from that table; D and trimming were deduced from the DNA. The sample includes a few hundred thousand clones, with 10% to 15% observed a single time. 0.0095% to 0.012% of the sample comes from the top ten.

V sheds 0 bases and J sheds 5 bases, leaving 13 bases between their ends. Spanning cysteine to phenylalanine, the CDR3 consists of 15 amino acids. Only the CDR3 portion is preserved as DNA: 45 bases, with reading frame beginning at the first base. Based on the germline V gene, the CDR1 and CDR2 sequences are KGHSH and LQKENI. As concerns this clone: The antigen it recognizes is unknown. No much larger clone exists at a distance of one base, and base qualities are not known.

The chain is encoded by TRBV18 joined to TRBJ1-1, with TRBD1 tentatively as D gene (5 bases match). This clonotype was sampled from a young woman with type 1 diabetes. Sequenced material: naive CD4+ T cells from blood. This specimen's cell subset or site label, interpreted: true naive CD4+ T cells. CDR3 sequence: CASSPPWQGRTEAFF. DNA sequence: TGTGCCAGCTCACCACCCTGGCAGGGAAGAACTGAAGCTTTCTTT. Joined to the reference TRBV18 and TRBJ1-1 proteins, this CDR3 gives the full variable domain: NAGVMQNPRHLVRRRGQEARLRCSPMKGHSHVYWYRQLPEEGLKFMVYLQKENIIDESGMPKERFSAEFPKEGPSILRIQQVVRGDSAAYFCASSPPWQGRTEAFFGQGTRLTVV.